The rows below give T cell receptor beta chains drawn from one sample of a study of blood T cell repertoires in COVID-19. Produced via immunoSEQ multiplex PCR; TCRdb's table is partial and in-frame only. The sample shows about 210,000 clones, approximately 90% of them seen only once. The sequencing sample was made of peripheral blood. These receptors all stem from a man aged 65 to 85 with acute or convalescent COVID-19. Both conserved end residues are part of each CDR3. Fields, in order: V gene, J gene, D gene, clone size, CDR3 DNA, CDR3 protein. A D gene is named only where the DNA matches it firmly. Only some rows state a clone size, as once, few, many or a class for expanded clones.

TRBV7-2,TRBJ1-5,-,-,TGTGCCAGCAGCCGGGATGGACGGATCAATCAGCCCCAGCATTTT,CASSRDGRINQPQHF
TRBV3-1/TRBV3-2,TRBJ2-1,TRBD2,-,TGTGCCAGCAGCCAACCGGCCGGGACTAGCGGGGGTTACAATGAGCAGTTCTTC,CASSQPAGTSGGYNEQFF
TRBV7-2,TRBJ2-7,TRBD2,-,TGTGCCAGCAGCCTAGATAGCGGGAGGGCCTTGTACGAGCAGTACTTC,CASSLDSGRALYEQYF
TRBV5-1,TRBJ2-5,TRBD1,-,TGCGCCAGCAGCCCCCGACAGGGGGCTCGCGGGACCCAGTACTTC,CASSPRQGARGTQYF
TRBV3-1/TRBV3-2,TRBJ1-5,-,-,TGTGCCAGCAGATTGGCAGGCAGCAATCAGCCCCAGCATTTT,CASRLAGSNQPQHF
TRBV29-1,TRBJ2-2,-,-,TGCAGCGGCGGGACAGCACTTAACACCGGGGAGCTGTTTTTT,CSGGTALNTGELFF
TRBV6-5,TRBJ2-1,-,-,TGTGCCAGCAGTCGGACTACTTACAATGAGCAGTTCTTC,CASSRTTYNEQFF
TRBV24-1,TRBJ1-2,-,-,TGTGCCACCAGTGATCCATCGGAGAGGCCTGGCTACACCTTC,CATSDPSERPGYTF
TRBV19,TRBJ1-5,TRBD1,once,TGTGCCAGTAGTCTTTCCCCGGGACAGGGTTTTCAGCCCCAGCATTTT,CASSLSPGQGFQPQHF
TRBV2,TRBJ1-5,TRBD1,few,TGTGCCACCAAGGGACAGGGCGGCCAGCCCCAGCATTTT,CATKGQGGQPQHF
TRBV10-3,TRBJ2-3,TRBD1,-,TGTGCCATCCGGGACAGGGCCCCAGATACGCAGTATTTT,CAIRDRAPDTQYF
TRBV27,TRBJ2-7,TRBD2,once,TGTGCCAGCAGGCTCCTAGCGGGAGGACCCTACGAGCAGTACTTC,CASRLLAGGPYEQYF
TRBV19,TRBJ1-1,-,-,TGTGCCAGTGAAACGAGGGCGGCTGAAGCTTTCTTT,CASETRAAEAFF
TRBV5-1,TRBJ2-4,-,-,TGCGCCAGCAGCCAGACTAGTTTGTCGGACATTCAGTACTTC,CASSQTSLSDIQYF
TRBV5-1,TRBJ2-5,TRBD1,-,TGCGCCAGCAGCTCGGGACAGGGGACGGAGACCCAGTACTTC,CASSSGQGTETQYF
TRBV9,TRBJ2-2,-,-,TGTGCCAGCAGCGTAGTAGAGAGCGGGTCCGGGGAGCTGTTTTTT,CASSVVESGSGELFF
TRBV11-1,TRBJ2-2,-,-,TGTGCCAGCAGCCGCACAGACGAGAACACCGGGGAGCTGTTTTTT,CASSRTDENTGELFF
TRBV6-6,TRBJ2-1,-,-,TGTGCCAGCAGTAAACCGGGTGGAAATGAGCAGTTCTTC,CASSKPGGNEQFF
TRBV28,TRBJ1-2,TRBD1,-,TGTGCCAGCAGTATCCCGACAGGGAATGGCTACACCTTC,CASSIPTGNGYTF
TRBV6-6,TRBJ2-7,TRBD1,once,TGTGCCAGCACTCCTAGACAGGGACAGGGTGTAAGCGAGCAGTACTTC,CASTPRQGQGVSEQYF
TRBV4-2,TRBJ1-4,TRBD1,once,TGTGCCAGCACCCAGAAGGGACAGACAAATGAAAAACTGTTTTTT,CASTQKGQTNEKLFF
TRBV7-9,TRBJ1-2,-,-,TGTGCCAGCAGCTTAGATTTCCGACCGGGCTATGGCTACACCTTC,CASSLDFRPGYGYTF
TRBV12-3/TRBV12-4,TRBJ2-7,-,-,TGTGCCAGCAGCCTACTGGAGGGCTACGAGCAGTACTTC,CASSLLEGYEQYF
TRBV7-6,TRBJ2-1,TRBD2,-,TGTGCCAGCAGCTCTGTAGCGGGAGTCAATGAGCAGTTCTTC,CASSSVAGVNEQFF
TRBV6-5,TRBJ2-2,-,-,TGTGCCAGCATCCGTGGCACTCCGGGGACCGGGGAGCTGTTTTTT,CASIRGTPGTGELFF
TRBV5-1,TRBJ1-4,-,-,TGCGCCAGCAGCTTCACAGGCTCAACTAATGAAAAACTGTTTTTT,CASSFTGSTNEKLFF
TRBV10-3,TRBJ2-5,TRBD2,-,TGTGCCATCAGTGTGAGACTAGCGGGAGAAGAGACCCAGTACTTC,CAISVRLAGEETQYF
TRBV9,TRBJ2-3,TRBD2,-,TGTGCCAGCAGTCCCACTCTAGCGGGAGGAGGCACAGATACGCAGTATTTT,CASSPTLAGGGTDTQYF
TRBV12-5,TRBJ1-3,-,-,TGTGCTAGTGGCACTCTCTCTGGAAACACCATATATTTT,CASGTLSGNTIYF
TRBV6-6,TRBJ1-4,TRBD1,-,TGTGCCAGCAGTTTCGCCTCAGGGGGCGCTTATGAAAAACTGTTTTTT,CASSFASGGAYEKLFF
TRBV24-1,TRBJ2-2,-,-,TGTGCCACCAGTCCAACGAACACCGGGGAGCTGTTTTTT,CATSPTNTGELFF
TRBV15,TRBJ1-4,TRBD1,-,TGTGCCACCAGCATAACACAGGGGATTAATGAAAAACTGTTTTTT,CATSITQGINEKLFF
TRBV6-5,TRBJ1-1,-,-,TGTGCCAGCAGTTACGGCAGGGTCTCTGAAGCTTTCTTT,CASSYGRVSEAFF
TRBV27,TRBJ2-4,TRBD2,-,TGTGCCAGCAGGAAAGCGGGAGGCGCCAAAAACATTCAGTACTTC,CASRKAGGAKNIQYF
TRBV14,TRBJ1-4,-,-,TGTGCCAGCAGCCAAAGTTCGGGACTCCAGGAAAAACTGTTTTTT,CASSQSSGLQEKLFF
TRBV6-5,TRBJ1-2,TRBD1,-,TGTGCCAGCAGGAAACAGGGGGGTTCCGGCTATGGCTACACCTTC,CASRKQGGSGYGYTF
TRBV5-1,TRBJ2-2,TRBD2,-,TGCGCCAGCAGCCGCGGGAGTTTGAACACCGGGGAGCTGTTTTTT,CASSRGSLNTGELFF
TRBV9,TRBJ2-5,TRBD2,-,TGTGCCAGCAGCGTAGGGACTAGCGGGAGAGAGACCCAGTACTTC,CASSVGTSGRETQYF